What follows is one TCR beta chain and its context. The target antigen is unknown. The length of the CDR3 is 14 residues. Looked up from germline, CDR1 is SQVTM and CDR2 is ANQGSEA. V shed 7 bases and J 0 bases; nucleotides not matched to a gene: 5. All of the isolated RNA was reverse transcribed, so expressed TCRB transcripts were sequenced. The protocol was immunoSEQ multiplex PCR, while the TCRdb copy is restricted to in-frame clones and leaves out a portion. The sample has about 40,000 clones; about 65% are singletons. This sample is part of a study of beta chain features in type 1 diabetes. Background on the study: Cells sorted and examined across all samples totaled around 110,000,000. Study-wide findings and caveats: Type 1 diabetes patients had fewer VDJ junction insertions and more deletions. Across patients, naive, central memory and Treg TCRB repertoires exhibited apparently greater similarity than was observed across healthy donors. Highly expressing activated T cells could be over-counted with a cDNA template.

Sequenced sample: Tregs from blood. This TCR was recovered from a woman in her twenties or thirties in good health. The V call is TRBV29-1, the J call TRBJ2-2; the match to TRBD2 covers 7 bases. CDR3 nucleotide sequence: TGCAGCGGCGCGGGGGTGCCGAACACCGGGGAGCTGTTTTTT. Protein: CSGAGVPNTGELFF.